This T cell receptor beta chain was sequenced in a study of cytomegalovirus exposure and HLA in healthy donors. Points on this clone: The antigen is unknown.

PCR primers comprised 60 Vbeta and 13 Jbeta primers. The data were produced by immunoSEQ multiplex PCR, yet TCRdb's version contains in-frame clones alone and is incomplete. Among around 150,000 clones, 50% to 75% were seen once, and the ten largest hold 2.5% to 3.5%. Broader study findings: One variant, a missense change in DCLRE1C, was linked in a later analysis to TCR beta V- and J-gene trimming. A later analysis reportedly identified an Asian-associated ancestry cluster as carrying fewer N-insertions than the roughly 670-donor mean. Roughly even sequencing depth across donors was the assumption behind the presence/absence analyses. Several of the most significant clusters appeared, in a later analysis, to be linked to common viral pathogens.

V was trimmed by 5 bases and J by 6 bases, leaving 13 bases between them. In germline, CDR1 is MNHEY, CDR2 SMNVEV (reference sequence). This CDR3 has 14 residues. The V gene is TRBV27, the J gene TRBJ2-2; D may be TRBD2 (5 bases). The sample consisted of PBMCs. The sequence was collected from a woman aged 30 to 39 in good health and CMV-seropositive. The CDR3 DNA is TGTGCCAGCAGTCTGACTATTTTCGCCGGGGAGCTGTTTTTT. Residues: CASSLTIFAGELFF.